These 25 T cell receptor beta chains originate from one sample sequenced in a study of blood T cell repertoires in COVID-19. The protocol was immunoSEQ multiplex PCR, while the TCRdb copy is restricted to in-frame clones and leaves out a portion. The table has a few hundred thousand clones, 80% to 90% seen once. Sequencing was performed on peripheral blood. All receptors derive from a man between 60 and 70 years old with acute or convalescent COVID-19.

The chain links TRBV29-1 to TRBJ1-5; 11 positions agree with TRBD1. Trimming cost V 5 bases and J 4 bases; bases outside gene matches: 10. This CDR3 spans 16 amino acids. Per the germline V gene, CDR1 is SQVTM and CDR2 is ANQGSEA. In nucleotides, the CDR3 is TGCAGCGTTCTTGGACAGGGGGCCGATGGGAATCAGCCCCAGCATTTT. This codes for CSVLGQGADGNQPQHF. Using reference TRBV29-1 and TRBJ1-5 for the parts outside the CDR3, the full variable domain is SAVISQKPSRDICQRGTSLTIQCQVDSQVTMMFWYRQQPGQSLTLIATANQGSEATYESGFVIDKFPISRPNLTFSTLTVSNMSPEDSSIYLCSVLGQGADGNQPQHFGDGTRLSIL.

This clone was detected a few times. The chain has TRBV12-3 or TRBV12-4 and TRBJ2-2; the D gene is possibly TRBD1 (6 bases). This CDR3 is built from 12 residues. V lost 2 bases, J lost 8 bases, and 6 bases lay in between. CDR3: CASSLRGGELFF. CDR3 nucleotide sequence: TGTGCCAGCAGTTTAAGGGGGGGGGAGCTGTTTTTT.

The CDR3 is CASSDGTRSYNEQFF. Here the CDR3 DNA reads TGTGCCAGCAGTGATGGGACTAGGTCCTACAATGAGCAGTTCTTC. The genes are TRBV6-1 and TRBJ2-1; 8 bases fit TRBD2. The CDR3 has 15 amino acids. The germline gives CDR1 MNHNS, CDR2 SASEGT. Trimming took 3 bases from V and 1 from J; bases not matched to a gene: 2.

This clone was seen a few times. The V gene is TRBV28, the J gene TRBJ2-1, with 7 nucleotides matching TRBD1. CDR1 is MDHEN, CDR2 SYDVKM, per germline. The CDR3 sequence is 16 residues long. V gave up 5 bases and J gave up 7 bases; unmatched junction bases: 14. The CDR3 DNA reads as TGTGCCAGCAGTCACCTCAGCGACAGGGAAACGAATGAGCAGTTCTTC. It yields the protein CASSHLSDRETNEQFF.

This clone was detected only a few times. The rearrangement joins TRBV7-9 to TRBJ2-1; 7 bases align to TRBD1. Trimming cost V 5 bases and J 9 bases; bases outside gene matches: 19. This CDR3 region has 17 residues. The V gene's germline CDR1 is SEHNR and CDR2 FQNEAQ (reference sequence). DNA of the CDR3: TGTGCCAGCAGCAAACACGGACAGGTTCGGGGCGTCGGTGAGCAGTTCTTC. Residues: CASSKHGQVRGVGEQFF.

The V gene is TRBV18, the J gene TRBJ2-1, with 7 bases that match TRBD2. There are 13 residues in the CDR3. The V gene's germline CDR1 is KGHSH and CDR2 LQKENI. V shed 1 base, J shed 9 bases, and the junction held 3 bases outside the gene matches. CDR3 DNA sequence: TGTGCCAGCTCACCACGAGGGGAGGGTGAGCAGTTCTTC. Translation: CASSPRGEGEQFF.

The gene calls are TRBV27 and TRBJ1-2, with unresolved D. Germline lookup yields CDR1 MNHEY and CDR2 SMNVEV (reference sequence). Trimming stripped 2 bases from V and 4 bases from J, with 17 bases between. The CDR3 has 16 residues. The CDR3 region has the DNA TGTGCCAGCAGTTTAACTGCGGCTTCGGCGGTCTATGGCTACACCTTC. Translated: CASSLTAASAVYGYTF.

This clone has just one count. The J gene is TRBJ2-1, the V gene TRBV4-1; a weak D match, TRBD1 (6 bases). The CDR3 runs to 17 residues. The V and J ends lost 1 base and 6 bases respectively, with 19 bases between them. Germline V gene sequence: CDR1 MGHRA, CDR2 YSYEKL. CDR3: CASSQGRRGGTTNEQFF. The CDR3 DNA is TGCGCCAGCAGCCAAGGAAGGAGAGGGGGTACGACCAATGAGCAGTTCTTC.

The chain has TRBV9 and TRBJ2-2; possible D gene TRBD2, 6 bases. Trimming removed 0 bases from V and 0 bases from J, with 9 bases in between. The length of the CDR3 is 16 residues. CDR1 SGDLS and CDR2 YYNGEE come from the germline V gene. CDR3 in amino acids: CASSVGGASNTGELFF. CDR3 coding DNA: TGTGCCAGCAGCGTAGGCGGGGCTTCGAACACCGGGGAGCTGTTTTTT.

In DNA form, the CDR3 reads TGCGCCAGCAGTCCGGGTCAATATAACACTGAAGCTTTCTTT. This gives the protein CASSPGQYNTEAFF. The rearrangement joins TRBV5-1 to TRBJ1-1, with no clear D. The CDR3 spans 14 residues. Trimming removed 5 bases at V and 2 bases at J, with 13 bases between. CDR1 and CDR2 (germline): SGHRS, YFSETQ.

The chain links TRBV3-1 (or the pseudogene TRBV3-2) to TRBJ2-2, with 9 nucleotides matching TRBD2. The CDR3 covers 16 residues. The V segment lost 6 bases and the J segment 1 base; nucleotides outside the gene matches: 6. Germline loops: CDR1 LGHDT, CDR2 YNNKEL (reference sequence). CDR3 amino acids: CASRGLAGRNTGELFF. The DNA of the CDR3 is TGTGCCAGCAGGGGGCTAGCGGGAAGGAACACCGGGGAGCTGTTTTTT.

As for this clone: Other nucleotide sequences from this sample produce the same CDR3. The chain joins TRBV18 to TRBJ2-1; 7 bases line up with TRBD1. V was pared by 1 base and J by 5 bases, with 2 bases of the junction left unmatched. The CDR3 is 14 amino acids. In germline, CDR1 is KGHSH, CDR2 LQKENI. The DNA for the CDR3 is TGTGCCAGCTCACCACGGGACAGTCACAATGAGCAGTTCTTC. Protein product: CASSPRDSHNEQFF.

The chain carries TRBV12-2 and TRBJ1-5; the D segment call TRBD1 is taken from the table without a DNA check. TRBV12-2 is listed as a pseudogene. This CDR3 has 17 amino acids. The CDR3 bases are TGTGCAAGTCGCTGGGACAGGGGCTGTTATAGCAATCAGCCCCAGCATTTT. Protein sequence: CASRWDRGCYSNQPQHF.

The chain has TRBV7-2 and TRBJ1-1, with D possibly TRBD1 on 5 matching bases. CDR1 SGHTA and CDR2 FQGNSA come from the germline V gene. The CDR3 spans 17 residues. The ends were cut back, 5 bases at V and 3 bases at J, with 22 bases in the middle. CDR3 in amino acids: CASSPMRRAGRDTEAFF. CDR3 nucleotides: TGTGCCAGCAGCCCGATGAGGAGGGCAGGGAGGGACACTGAAGCTTTCTTT.

The V and J genes are TRBV27 and TRBJ2-7; D possibly corresponds to TRBD1 (5 bases). Trimming stripped 2 bases from V and 3 bases from J, with 20 bases between. This CDR3 spans 17 amino acids. CDR1 is MNHEY and CDR2 is SMNVEV in the germline V gene (reference sequence). The CDR3 sequence: CASSLRGQGSIGYEQYF. Here the CDR3 DNA reads TGTGCCAGCAGTTTACGCGGTCAGGGAAGTATAGGCTACGAGCAGTACTTC.

The chain combines TRBV18 with TRBJ2-2; 10 bases fit TRBD1. Per germline, CDR1 KGHSH and CDR2 LQKENI. After removal of 3 bases from V and 4 bases from J, the junction contained 5 bases not matched to a gene. The CDR3 runs to 16 residues. Written as DNA, the CDR3 is TGTGCCAGCTCACCTCGACAGGGGGCAGGCACCGGGGAGCTGTTTTTT. It translates to CASSPRQGAGTGELFF.

This chain connects TRBV28 to TRBJ1-2; maybe TRBD1 (6 bases). This CDR3 region has 14 residues. Trimming removed 6 bases from V and 5 bases from J, with 16 bases in between. Germline loops: CDR1 MDHEN, CDR2 SYDVKM. DNA for the CDR3: TGTGCCAGCAGCCCCTTTGTCCAGGGGTATGGCTACACCTTC. Translated, it gives CASSPFVQGYGYTF.

The gene calls are TRBV18 and TRBJ1-5, with a possible D match to TRBD1 (5 bases). This CDR3 has 14 residues. V lost 5 bases, J lost 4 bases, and 12 bases lay in between. Germline CDR1 KGHSH, CDR2 LQKENI. The CDR3 coding sequence is TGTGCCAGCTCATCCAGGGTAATGAATCAGCCCCAGCATTTT. Translation gives CASSSRVMNQPQHF. Complete variable domain (other parts from reference TRBV18 and TRBJ1-5): NAGVMQNPRHLVRRRGQEARLRCSPMKGHSHVYWYRQLPEEGLKFMVYLQKENIIDESGMPKERFSAEFPKEGPSILRIQQVVRGDSAAYFCASSSRVMNQPQHFGDGTRLSIL.

The chain couples TRBV5-1 to TRBJ2-1; D may be TRBD1 (5 bases). The CDR3 has 15 amino acids. CDR1 is SGHRS and CDR2 is YFSETQ in the germline V gene. V dropped 4 bases and J dropped 2 bases, with 13 bases sitting between them. CDR3 DNA sequence: TGCGCCAGCAGCCCAGGGCCAAATACCTACAATGAGCAGTTCTTC. Translated, it gives CASSPGPNTYNEQFF.

This clone was observed a single time. This chain joins TRBV10-3 and TRBJ1-1; no definite D call. The germline V gene has CDR1 ENHRY and CDR2 SYGVKD. The CDR3 extends over 11 amino acids. Trimming cost V 9 bases and J 5 bases, with 10 bases left between them. This CDR3 is CAINGGTEAFF. In DNA, the CDR3 is TGTGCCATAAACGGAGGGACTGAAGCTTTCTTT.

This clone was recorded once. V gene TRBV4-2 combines with J gene TRBJ2-7, with 10 bases fitting TRBD2. The CDR3 is 17 amino acids. V lost 3 bases and J lost 0; bases outside the gene matches: 8. Germline lookup yields CDR1 LGHNA and CDR2 YNFKEQ. The chain's CDR3 is CASSQDPSGGLSYEQYF. CDR3 DNA sequence: TGTGCCAGCAGCCAGGACCCTAGCGGGGGCCTCTCCTACGAGCAGTACTTC.

The chain recombines TRBV18 with TRBJ2-3, with a tentative D call TRBD2 (5 bases). Germline CDR1 is KGHSH and CDR2 is LQKENI. The length of the CDR3 is 16 residues. V gave up 3 bases and J gave up 6 bases, with 19 bases separating them. This chain's CDR3 is CASSPVSDGRPDTQYF. In DNA form, the CDR3 reads TGTGCCAGCTCACCGGTTAGCGACGGACGCCCGGATACGCAGTATTTT.

This clone is labeled as medium-sized. V usage is TRBV5-1 and J usage is TRBJ2-7; 9 bases map to TRBD2. Germline lookup yields CDR1 SGHRS and CDR2 YFSETQ. J lost 2 bases, V lost 4 bases, and 10 bases had no gene match. This CDR3 is built from 16 residues. The DNA for the CDR3 is TGCGCCAGCAGCCCCGGGGCTAGCGGGGATCCCTACGAGCAGTACTTC. This encodes CASSPGASGDPYEQYF.

The chain uses TRBV5-6 and TRBJ2-6, with D unresolved. Germline assignment: CDR1 SGHDT and CDR2 YYEEEE. Between the trimmed V and J ends, which lost 4 bases and 3 bases, there was a span of 8 bases. The CDR3 sequence is 14 residues long. The CDR3 DNA follows: TGTGCCAGCAGCCCGTCGGGTGGGGCCAACGTCCTGACTTTC. It codes for CASSPSGGANVLTF.

Here the CDR3 DNA reads TGTGCCAGCAGCTTGAAAATCGTCTCGGCTGAAGCTTTCTTT. It translates to CASSLKIVSAEAFF. V is TRBV5-4 and J is TRBJ1-1, with unresolved D. The CDR3 is made up of 14 amino acids. The germline gives CDR1 SGHNT, CDR2 YYREEE (reference sequence). Trimming pared 1 base from V and 6 bases from J, leaving 13 bases between.